One and the same sample provided the 25 T cell receptor beta chains below, sequenced in a study of identical twins. Each CDR3 protein is one row after TCRdb ran MiXCR on the 5' RACE reads. The sample lists approximately 500,000 distinct CDR3 sequences; around 24% were seen once. The data also belong to a second study, concerning T cells expressing NK-cell markers.

Sequencing used CD4+ T cells sorted from blood. Receptors originate from a woman aged 18 to 35 in good health.

A note on this clonotype: Its ends do not fully match the called genes, so a read error is possible. The CDR3 protein is CASSPSTSGFTDTQYF. CDR3 nucleotide sequence: TGTGCTAGCAGCCCTTCTACTAGCGGATTCACAGATACGCAGTATTTT. The rearrangement joins TRBV7-7 to TRBJ2-3; 8 positions match TRBD2. Germline lookup yields CDR1 SSHAT and CDR2 FNYEAQ (reference sequence). CDR3 length: 16 residues.

This clonotype was counted a few times. The gene calls are TRBV5-1 and TRBJ1-1; D remains ambiguous. Germline values: CDR1 SGHRS, CDR2 YFSETQ. Trimming left V 0 bases short and J 4 bases short, with 7 bases between. The CDR3 is 13 amino acids. CDR3 coding DNA: TGCGCCAGCAGCTTGGAGGCGGTCACTGAAGCTTTCTTT. Protein sequence: CASSLEAVTEAFF. The entire variable domain, with the rest obtained from reference TRBV5-1 and TRBJ1-1, is as follows: KAGVTQTPRYLIKTRGQQVTLSCSPISGHRSVSWYQQTPGQGLQFLFEYFSETQRNKGNFPGRFSGRQFSNSRSEMNVSTLELGDSALYLCASSLEAVTEAFFGQGTRLTVV.

This clonotype was seen a handful of times. This rearrangement joins TRBV3-1 to TRBJ2-7; unclear D gene. V was clipped by 3 bases and J by 3 bases, with 12 bases between them. The CDR3 has 14 residues. Germline CDR1 is LGHDT and CDR2 is YNNKEL (reference sequence). The CDR3 DNA reads TGTGCCAGCAGCCATCTAGAAAGTTACTACGAGCAGTACTTC. This encodes CASSHLESYYEQYF.

The chain carries TRBV19 and TRBJ1-2; TRBD1 is a possible D gene (6 bases). V lost 4 bases and J lost 4, with 13 bases in between. The CDR3 length is 14 residues. The V gene's germline CDR1 is LNHDA and CDR2 SQIVND (reference sequence). In DNA, the CDR3 is TGTGCCAGTAGTACGCAGGGGTTACGCTATGGCTACACCTTC. This codes for CASSTQGLRYGYTF. Looking up the rest from reference TRBV19 and TRBJ1-2 gives the full variable domain: DGGITQSPKYLFRKEGQNVTLSCEQNLNHDAMYWYRQDPGQGLRLIYYSQIVNDFQKGDIAEGYSVSREKKESFPLTVTSAQKNPTAFYLCASSTQGLRYGYTFGSGTRLTVV.

As to this clonotype: This may stem from a read error, because a much larger clone lies one nucleotide away. The V gene is TRBV20-1, the J gene TRBJ1-1; 7 bases map to TRBD1. CDR3 length equals 16 residues. Germline V gene data show CDR1 as DFQATT and CDR2 as SNEGSKA (reference sequence). CDR3: CSAFQTGRALNTQAFF. For the CDR3, the DNA is TGCAGTGCTTTTCAGACAGGGCGAGCCTTGAACACTCAAGCTTTCTTT.

This clonotype was counted only a few times. The chain uses TRBV12-3 or TRBV12-4 and TRBJ1-2, with 9 bases fitting TRBD1. The CDR3 runs 13 residues. With 11 bases clipped from V and 2 bases from J, the junction kept 6 bases outside the gene matches. CDR3 region: CAVGTGQNYGYTF. In DNA form, the CDR3 reads TGTGCCGTCGGGACAGGGCAAAACTATGGCTACACCTTC.

V and J are TRBV9 and TRBJ1-1; the D is unclear. The CDR3 is 13 residues long. Germline CDR1 SGDLS, CDR2 YYNGEE. V lost 0 bases to trimming and J lost 2 bases, with 5 bases between them. The CDR3 coding sequence is TGTGCCAGCAGCGTAGCATTTAACACTGAAGCTTTCTTT. This sequence encodes CASSVAFNTEAFF. Using reference TRBV9 and TRBJ1-1 for the parts outside the CDR3, the full variable domain is DSGVTQTPKHLITATGQRVTLRCSPRSGDLSVYWYQQSLDQGLQFLIQYYNGEERAKGNILERFSAQQFPDLHSELNLSSLELGDSALYFCASSVAFNTEAFFGQGTRLTVV.

The J gene is TRBJ2-2, the V gene TRBV20-1; D possibly uses TRBD1 or TRBD2 (5 bases each). Germline V gene lookup returns CDR1 DFQATT and CDR2 SNEGSKA (reference sequence). Trimming pared 6 bases from V and 4 bases from J, leaving 18 bases between. This CDR3 comprises 15 residues. The CDR3 region is CSATHPGPSTGELFF. DNA for the CDR3: TGCAGTGCAACCCACCCGGGGCCTAGCACCGGGGAGCTGTTTTTT.

There are a few counts of this clonotype. This chain joins TRBV5-1 and TRBJ1-1; 12 nucleotides agree with TRBD1. Germline V CDR1 and CDR2: SGHRS, YFSETQ. V lost 7 bases to trimming and J lost 4 bases; unmatched junction nucleotides: 5. This CDR3 contains 14 residues. CDR3 residues: CASRGQGAPTEAFF. CDR3 coding DNA: TGCGCCAGCCGGGGACAGGGGGCGCCCACTGAAGCTTTCTTT.

In its sample, this clonotype was seen a few times. In DNA, the CDR3 is TGCGCCAGCAGCTTGCCAGGGGGAGAGACCCAGTACTTC. Amino acids: CASSLPGGETQYF. The chain has TRBV5-1 and TRBJ2-5, with 7 bases aligning to TRBD1. The germline CDR1 and CDR2 sequences are SGHRS and YFSETQ. The J segment lost 4 bases and the V segment lost 1 base, leaving 1 base of the junction unmatched. The CDR3 runs 13 residues. Complete variable domain (other parts from reference TRBV5-1 and TRBJ2-5): KAGVTQTPRYLIKTRGQQVTLSCSPISGHRSVSWYQQTPGQGLQFLFEYFSETQRNKGNFPGRFSGRQFSNSRSEMNVSTLELGDSALYLCASSLPGGETQYFGPGTRLLVL.

This chain joins TRBV10-1 and TRBJ2-5, with D possibly being TRBD1 (5 bases). V was trimmed by 3 bases and J by 2 bases, leaving 10 bases between them. CDR1 is WNHNN and CDR2 is SYGVQD in the germline V gene (reference sequence). The length of the CDR3 is 14 residues. The CDR3 is CASSEIQVQETQYF. CDR3 sequence (DNA): TGCGCCAGCAGTGAAATACAGGTTCAAGAGACCCAGTACTTC.

This clonotype was found once. J is TRBJ1-4 and V is TRBV10-3; D is ambiguous. Between the trimmed V and J ends, which lost 0 bases and 7 bases, there was a span of 0 bases. CDR3 length equals 11 residues. The germline gives CDR1 ENHRY, CDR2 SYGVKD. CDR3 sequence: CAISESEKLFF. The CDR3 DNA reads TGTGCCATCAGTGAGTCTGAAAAACTGTTTTTT.

This clonotype occurred a few times. The chain employs TRBV28 and TRBJ2-7; a weak D match, TRBD2 (6 bases). The ends were cut back, 6 bases at V and 2 bases at J, with 14 bases in the middle. This CDR3 spans 14 amino acids. CDR1 and CDR2 from the germline V gene are MDHEN and SYDVKM. CDR3 DNA: TGTGCCAGCAGGGGCGGGGCGGGCCCCTACGAGCAGTACTTC. It codes for CASRGGAGPYEQYF. The complete variable domain, with remaining parts taken from reference TRBV28 and TRBJ2-7, reads DVKVTQSSRYLVKRTGEKVFLECVQDMDHENMFWYRQDPGLGLRLIYFSYDVKMKEKGDIPEGYSVSREKKERFSLILESASTNQTSMYLCASRGGAGPYEQYFGPGTRLTVT.

The CDR3 sequence is CASSLSAGLGQYF. CDR3 coding DNA: TGTGCCAGCAGCTTATCGGCGGGCCTGGGGCAGTACTTC. The chain uses TRBV7-6 and TRBJ2-7, with D perhaps matching TRBD2 (5 bases). The CDR3 runs 13 residues. Germline V gene lookup returns CDR1 SGHVS and CDR2 FNYEAQ. V gave up 2 bases and J gave up 9 bases, with 14 bases separating them.

This clonotype was seen only a few times. The chain carries TRBV30 and TRBJ2-3; 10 bases line up with TRBD2. CDR1 GTSNPN and CDR2 SVGIG come from the germline V gene (reference sequence). V was clipped by 3 bases and J by 3 bases; unmatched bases: 6. This CDR3 contains 15 residues. The CDR3 DNA reads as TGTGCCTGGAGGACGGGACTAGCGAGAACAGATACGCAGTATTTT. This sequence encodes CAWRTGLARTDTQYF.

This clonotype was found many times. The chain recombines TRBV5-1 with TRBJ1-1, with 8 bases matching TRBD1. The CDR3 totals 14 residues. Germline trimming cut 3 bases from V and 2 bases from J; bases unmatched to any gene: 3. Germline assignment: CDR1 SGHRS and CDR2 YFSETQ. The CDR3 spells CASSSQGANTEAFF. As DNA, the CDR3 is TGCGCCAGCAGCTCCCAGGGGGCAAACACTGAAGCTTTCTTT.

This sequence joins TRBV4-3 and TRBJ2-7; no reliable D call. Per germline, CDR1 LGHNA and CDR2 YSLEER. Trimming took off 5 bases at V and 13 bases at J, with 24 bases between the two ends. This CDR3 has 14 amino acids. CDR3 sequence: CASSFPYWGSDRYF. The CDR3 DNA reads as TGCGCCAGCAGCTTTCCCTATTGGGGTTCTGATCGATACTTC.

There are a few counts of this clonotype. The V call is TRBV18, the J call TRBJ1-2, with D unclear. Per the germline V gene, CDR1 is KGHSH and CDR2 is LQKENI. CDR3 size: 12 residues. V was clipped by 3 bases and J by 8 bases, with 10 bases between them. DNA for the CDR3: TGTGCCAGCTCACCGACGACCGGGGGCTACACCTTC. This sequence encodes CASSPTTGGYTF.

This clonotype has just a few counts. The chain links TRBV12-3 or TRBV12-4 to TRBJ2-7; unclear D gene. Trimming cost V 4 bases and J 0 bases, with 10 bases left between them. This CDR3 has 14 amino acids. CDR3 DNA: TGTGCCAGCAGTTCTCGGTTCAGCTCCTACGAGCAGTACTTC. As protein: CASSSRFSSYEQYF.

V usage is TRBV12-3 or TRBV12-4 and J usage is TRBJ1-6; TRBD1 matches at 8 bases. V lost 5 bases to trimming and J lost 7 bases; unmatched junction nucleotides: 4. This CDR3 has 14 residues. This CDR3 reads CASSPQGANSPLHF. The CDR3 DNA reads as TGTGCCAGCAGTCCTCAGGGGGCCAATTCACCCCTCCACTTT.

To note about this clonotype: Its ends do not fully match the called genes, so a read error is possible. The rearrangement links TRBV12-3 or TRBV12-4 to TRBJ2-3, with 7 positions matching TRBD2. This CDR3 comprises 15 residues. The CDR3 is CTSSLAARGSDTQYF. The DNA for the CDR3 is TGTACCAGCAGTTTAGCGGCGCGGGGGTCAGATACGCAGTATTTT.

The J gene is TRBJ2-7, the V gene TRBV5-1; D not resolved. The CDR3 contains 15 residues. CDR1 SGHRS and CDR2 YFSETQ come from the germline V gene. The V end lost 0 bases, the J end lost 3 bases, and 13 bases lay between the germline ends. CDR3 coding DNA: TGCGCCAGCAGCTTGGGGGCTGTTAAGATCTACGAGCAGTACTTC. Protein sequence: CASSLGAVKIYEQYF.

CDR3 sequence reads: CASSSGVSKNIQYF. The CDR3 DNA reads as TGTGCCAGCAGTTCGGGAGTGAGCAAAAACATTCAGTACTTC. The J gene is TRBJ2-4, the V gene TRBV2, with a possible D match to TRBD2 (6 bases). Trimming removed 5 bases from V and 3 bases from J, with 11 bases in between. The germline CDR1 and CDR2 sequences are SNHLY and FYNNEI. The CDR3 has 14 residues.

The chain links TRBV20-1 to TRBJ2-5; the match to TRBD2 covers 7 bases. The junction had 18 bases not matched to a gene; V was cut back by 4 bases and J by 7 bases. This CDR3 has 16 residues. Germline V gene sequence: CDR1 DFQATT, CDR2 SNEGSKA (reference sequence). The CDR3 region has the DNA TGCAGTGCTAAGAACCTAGCAGGAGGACCGGGAGGGACCCAGTACTTC. Its translation: CSAKNLAGGPGGTQYF.

The chain has TRBV12-3 or TRBV12-4 and TRBJ2-1; weak D call: TRBD1 (6 bases). The CDR3 is made up of 13 amino acids. Trimming left V 3 bases short and J 5 bases short, with 8 bases between. DNA of the CDR3: TGTGCCAGCAGTTTGGGGGCAGACAATGAGCAGTTCTTC. It translates to CASSLGADNEQFF.